One and the same sample provided the 7 T cell receptor beta chains below, sequenced in a study of T cell responses to AZD1222 COVID-19 vaccine. Assay: immunoSEQ multiplex PCR; the TCRdb copy retains only in-frame clones and omits some. The repertoire includes around 150,000 clones, 92% of them detected once, and 1% to 1.5% sits in the top ten. Specimen: peripheral blood, collected 28 days after the second AZD1222 dose. These TCRs come from an adult who received the AZD1222 COVID-19 vaccine.

The chain uses TRBV15 and TRBJ1-1; D not resolved. Germline CDR1 and CDR2: LNHNV and YYDKDF (reference sequence). V lost 0 bases and J 4 bases, leaving 6 bases between the germline ends. The CDR3 runs to 13 residues. CDR3 in amino acids: CATSRDRGTEAFF. The CDR3 coding sequence is TGTGCCACCAGCAGAGATCGGGGCACTGAAGCTTTCTTT. Variable domain in full (rest from reference TRBV15 and TRBJ1-1): DAMVIQNPRYQVTQFGKPVTLSCSQTLNHNVMYWYQQKSSQAPKLLFHYYDKDFNNEADTPDNFQSRRPNTSFCFLDIRSPGLGDTAMYLCATSRDRGTEAFFGQGTRLTVV.

The chain joins TRBV28 to TRBJ2-7, with a weak D call TRBD2 (6 bases). The CDR3 covers 17 residues. Deletions cut 7 bases from V and 0 bases from J, with 22 bases between. Germline V gene sequence: CDR1 MDHEN, CDR2 SYDVKM. The CDR3 DNA sequence: TGTGCCAGCAACCTACGGGGGTTAGGGCCCAGCTCCTACGAGCAGTACTTC. Protein product: CASNLRGLGPSSYEQYF. The entire variable domain, with the rest obtained from reference TRBV28 and TRBJ2-7, is as follows: DVKVTQSSRYLVKRTGEKVFLECVQDMDHENMFWYRQDPGLGLRLIYFSYDVKMKEKGDIPEGYSVSREKKERFSLILESASTNQTSMYLCASNLRGLGPSSYEQYFGPGTRLTVT.

This chain links TRBV5-1 with TRBJ1-2, with D possibly being TRBD1 (5 bases). Trimming took 1 base from V and 7 from J, leaving 14 bases between them. This CDR3 has 14 residues. CDR1 is SGHRS and CDR2 is YFSETQ in the germline V gene. CDR3 residues: CASSLSPTGGGYTF. DNA for the CDR3: TGCGCCAGCAGCTTGTCTCCCACCGGGGGTGGCTACACCTTC.

V and J are TRBV6-5 and TRBJ2-7; D uncertain. CDR3 length: 12 residues. Germline-derived CDR1 and CDR2 are MNHEY and SVGAGI. V gave up 7 bases and J gave up 2 bases, with 9 bases separating them. The CDR3 loop is CASNAPTYEQYF. Written as DNA, the CDR3 is TGTGCCAGCAACGCCCCTACCTACGAGCAGTACTTC.

The chain employs TRBV11-2 and TRBJ1-6; no firm D call. The CDR3 totals 14 residues. Germline loops: CDR1 SGHAT, CDR2 FQNNGV. Trimming pared 1 base from V and 8 bases from J, leaving 9 bases between. The CDR3 sequence: CASSLGVQDSPLHF. CDR3 DNA: TGTGCCAGCAGCTTAGGGGTTCAGGATTCACCCCTCCACTTT.

The gene calls are TRBV7-2 and TRBJ2-5, with a tentative D call TRBD2 (7 bases). This CDR3 is 14 amino acids long. CDR1 and CDR2 from the germline V gene are SGHTA and FQGNSA. The V end lost 5 bases, the J end lost 5 bases, and 15 bases lay between the germline ends. The CDR3 loop is CASSRGAGRETQYF. The CDR3 DNA sequence: TGTGCCAGCAGCCGGGGGGCAGGAAGGGAGACCCAGTACTTC.

The chain couples TRBV11-2 to TRBJ1-1; D is unresolved. The germline V and J ends were trimmed by 5 bases and 1 base, with 20 bases remaining between them. This CDR3 contains 17 residues. Germline V CDR1 and CDR2: SGHAT, FQNNGV. The CDR3, as DNA: TGTGCCAGCAGCCGGCGGAGGGTTAGCGACCAGAACACTGAAGCTTTCTTT. This codes for CASSRRRVSDQNTEAFF.